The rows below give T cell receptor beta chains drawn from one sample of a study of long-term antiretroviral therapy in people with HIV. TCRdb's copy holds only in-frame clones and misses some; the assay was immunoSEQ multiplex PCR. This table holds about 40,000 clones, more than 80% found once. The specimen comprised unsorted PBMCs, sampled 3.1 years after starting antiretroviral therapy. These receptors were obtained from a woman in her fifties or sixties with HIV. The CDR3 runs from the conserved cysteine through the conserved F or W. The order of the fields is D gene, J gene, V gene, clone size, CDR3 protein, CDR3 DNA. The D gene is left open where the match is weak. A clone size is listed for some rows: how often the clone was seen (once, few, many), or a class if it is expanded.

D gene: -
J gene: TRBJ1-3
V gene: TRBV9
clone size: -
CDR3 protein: CASSVGPSRAGNTIYF
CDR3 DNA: TGTGCCAGCAGCGTAGGCCCCAGTCGGGCAGGAAACACCATATATTTT

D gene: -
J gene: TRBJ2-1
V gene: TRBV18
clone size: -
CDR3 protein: CASSTDSNNEQFF
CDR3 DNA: TGTGCCAGCTCGACGGACAGCAACAATGAGCAGTTCTTC

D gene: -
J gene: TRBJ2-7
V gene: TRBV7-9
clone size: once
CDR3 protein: CASSLQPGEQYF
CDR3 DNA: TGTGCCAGCAGCCTGCAGCCGGGCGAGCAGTACTTC

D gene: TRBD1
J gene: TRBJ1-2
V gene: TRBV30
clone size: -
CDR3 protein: CAWSVRTGTSGYTF
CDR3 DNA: TGTGCCTGGAGTGTACGGACAGGGACCTCCGGCTACACCTTC

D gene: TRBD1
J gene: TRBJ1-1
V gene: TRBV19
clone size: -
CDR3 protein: CASSTSRTGGYTEAFF
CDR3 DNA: TGTGCCAGTAGTACCAGCCGGACAGGGGGCTACACTGAAGCTTTCTTT

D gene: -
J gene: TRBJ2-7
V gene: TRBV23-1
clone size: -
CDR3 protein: CASSPTYEQYF
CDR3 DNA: TGCGCCAGCAGCCCGACCTACGAGCAGTACTTC

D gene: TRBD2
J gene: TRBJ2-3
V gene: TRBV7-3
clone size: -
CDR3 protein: CASSPGLAGRTDTQYF
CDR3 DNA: TGTGCCAGCAGCCCGGGACTAGCGGGCCGCACAGATACGCAGTATTTT

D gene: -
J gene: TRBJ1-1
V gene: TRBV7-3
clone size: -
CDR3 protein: CASSSPRTEAFF
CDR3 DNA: TGTGCCAGCAGCTCCCCCCGCACTGAAGCTTTCTTT

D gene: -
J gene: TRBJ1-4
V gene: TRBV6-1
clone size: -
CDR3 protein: CASIRSAEMNEKLFF
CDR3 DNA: TGTGCCAGCATACGGTCAGCGGAGATGAATGAAAAACTGTTTTTT

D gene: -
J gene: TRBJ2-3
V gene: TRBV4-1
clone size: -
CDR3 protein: CASSQNLGRDTQYF
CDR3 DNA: TGCGCCAGCAGCCAAAACTTGGGCCGGGATACGCAGTATTTT

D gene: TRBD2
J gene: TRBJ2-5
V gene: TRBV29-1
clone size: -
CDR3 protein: CSVNAGGETQYF
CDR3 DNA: TGCAGCGTTAACGCGGGAGGGGAGACCCAGTACTTC

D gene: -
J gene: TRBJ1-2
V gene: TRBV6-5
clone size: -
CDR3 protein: CASSYRQAGWYGYTF
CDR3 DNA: TGTGCCAGCAGTTACCGACAGGCCGGGTGGTATGGCTACACCTTC

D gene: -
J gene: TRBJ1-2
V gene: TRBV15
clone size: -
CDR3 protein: CATSREGGYYGYTF
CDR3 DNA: TGTGCCACCAGCAGAGAGGGGGGGTACTATGGCTACACCTTC

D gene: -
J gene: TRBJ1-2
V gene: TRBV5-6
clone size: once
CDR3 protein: CASSLGRTYGYTF
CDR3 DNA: TGTGCCAGCAGCTTGGGTCGGACCTATGGCTACACCTTC

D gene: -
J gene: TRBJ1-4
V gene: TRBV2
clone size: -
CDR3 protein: CASDLEMGTKLFF
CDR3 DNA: TGTGCCAGCGACCTTGAGATGGGGACAAAACTGTTTTTT

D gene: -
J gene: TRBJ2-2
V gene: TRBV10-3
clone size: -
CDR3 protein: CAISEYSNTGELFF
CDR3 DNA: TGTGCCATCAGTGAATACTCGAACACCGGGGAGCTGTTTTTT

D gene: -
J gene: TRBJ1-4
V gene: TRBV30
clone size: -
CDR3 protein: CAWSVRGTNEKLFF
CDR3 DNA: TGTGCCTGGAGTGTCAGGGGCACTAATGAAAAACTGTTTTTT

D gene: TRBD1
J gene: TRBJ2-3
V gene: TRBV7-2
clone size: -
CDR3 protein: CASSSPTGSTDTQYF
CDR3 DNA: TGTGCCAGCAGCTCGCCGACAGGGAGCACAGATACGCAGTATTTT

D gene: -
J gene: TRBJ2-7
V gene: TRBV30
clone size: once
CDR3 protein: CAWSVSTGFSYEQYF
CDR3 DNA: TGTGCCTGGAGTGTCTCTACAGGGTTCTCCTACGAGCAGTACTTC

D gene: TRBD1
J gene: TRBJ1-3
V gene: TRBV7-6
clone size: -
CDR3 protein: CASSSSPTGAGNTIYF
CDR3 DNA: TGTGCCAGCAGCTCGAGCCCGACAGGGGCTGGAAACACCATATATTTT

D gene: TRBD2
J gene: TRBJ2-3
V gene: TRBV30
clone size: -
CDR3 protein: CAWTSGDTDTQYF
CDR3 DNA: TGTGCCTGGACTAGCGGGGACACAGATACGCAGTATTTT

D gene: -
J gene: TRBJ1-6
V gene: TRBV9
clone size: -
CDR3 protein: CASSATAEVSPLHF
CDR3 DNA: TGTGCCAGCAGCGCAACAGCGGAGGTCTCACCCCTCCACTTT

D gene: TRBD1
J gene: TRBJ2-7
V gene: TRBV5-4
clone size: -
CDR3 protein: CASSSPGQGAEEQYF
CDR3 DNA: TGTGCCAGCAGCTCGCCGGGACAGGGGGCAGAGGAGCAGTACTTC

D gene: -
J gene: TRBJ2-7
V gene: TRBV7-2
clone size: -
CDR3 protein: CATAPGQSSYEQYF
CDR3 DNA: TGTGCCACCGCCCCGGGGCAAAGCTCCTACGAGCAGTACTTC

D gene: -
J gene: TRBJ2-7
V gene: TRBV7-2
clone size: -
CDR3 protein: CASSLSYREQYF
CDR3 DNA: TGTGCCAGCAGCCTAAGCTACCGGGAGCAGTACTTC

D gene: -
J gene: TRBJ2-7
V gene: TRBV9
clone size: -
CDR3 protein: CASSVGGGDMDEQYF
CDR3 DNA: TGTGCCAGCAGCGTAGGAGGAGGGGATATGGACGAGCAGTACTTC

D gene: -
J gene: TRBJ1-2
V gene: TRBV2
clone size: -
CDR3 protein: CASSLQGPGYGYTF
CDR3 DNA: TGTGCCAGCAGCCTCCAGGGGCCGGGCTATGGCTACACCTTC

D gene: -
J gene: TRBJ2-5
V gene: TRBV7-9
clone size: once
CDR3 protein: CASSWSGRQETQYF
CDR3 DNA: TGTGCCAGCAGCTGGTCAGGCAGACAAGAGACCCAGTACTTC

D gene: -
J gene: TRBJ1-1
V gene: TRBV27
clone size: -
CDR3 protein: CASSLLAATEAFF
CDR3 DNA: TGTGCCAGCAGTTTACTGGCGGCCACTGAAGCTTTCTTT